This TCR delta chain derives from a study of gamma-delta T cells after stem cell transplantation. TCRdb re-called the RT-PCR reads with CATT. Its clone listing holds a few delta-chain clones. The sequenced material came from gamma-delta T cells. All receptors derive from a human donor. It is not recorded whose cells these are; they may come from a transplant donor. This table probably holds off-target reads from a library built for another chain.

The CDR3 region is CACDGPNTDKLIF. CDR3 in DNA: TGTGCCTGTGACGGACCTAACACCGATAAACTCATCTTT. The gene calls are TRDV2 and TRDJ1; no firm D call. The CDR3 loop spans 13 amino acids. Per the germline V gene, CDR1 is GEAIGNYY and CDR2 is EKD. Deletions cut 3 bases from V and 0 bases from J, with 7 bases between.